One sample yielded the 14 T cell receptor beta chains listed below, sequenced in a study of cytomegalovirus exposure and HLA in healthy donors (dated by TCRdb to the late 2010s). Library preparation used the immunoSEQ multiplex PCR assay. For the multiplex PCR, a mixture combining 60 forward primers for TCR Vbeta segments and 13 reverse primers for TCR Jbeta segments was used. TCRdb took over this immuneACCESS table, retaining in-frame rearrangements with V and J assigned. Such tables are incomplete; in checked studies, under half of the missing clones stem from an unresolved V gene, and the remainder is unexplained. In this sample the table shows 100,000 to 150,000 clones, around three quarters of which occur a single time. 0.95% to 1.5% of the sample is in the top ten clones. Sequenced input: PBMCs. These receptors were obtained from a female donor in good health and CMV-seronegative.

The chain employs TRBV6-5 and TRBJ1-4, with 11 bases that match TRBD1. The CDR3 covers 14 residues. The V and J ends lost 7 bases and 10 bases, in that order; junction bases with no gene match: 8. Germline-derived CDR1 and CDR2 are MNHEY and SVGAGI. The CDR3 DNA sequence: TGTGCCAGCACCTTGGACAGGGGGCCCGGAAAACTGTTTTTT. This translates into CASTLDRGPGKLFF.

The table lists this clone with a few counts. The genes are TRBV2 and TRBJ2-5; 7 bases agree with TRBD2. Germline trimming cut 4 bases from V and 5 bases from J; bases unmatched to any gene: 10. CDR1 is SNHLY and CDR2 is FYNNEI in the germline V gene. The CDR3 covers 15 residues. The CDR3 coding sequence is TGTGCCAGCAGTGGATTGGCGGGGGAGTCGGAGACCCAGTACTTC. Translated, it gives CASSGLAGESETQYF.

The chain uses TRBV19 and TRBJ2-7; possible D gene TRBD1, 5 bases. The ends were cut back, 5 bases at V and 6 bases at J, with 17 bases in the middle. Germline V gene lookup returns CDR1 LNHDA and CDR2 SQIVND (reference sequence). This CDR3 comprises 14 residues. CDR3 protein: CASSLNSGIGEQYF. The CDR3 bases are TGTGCCAGTAGTCTAAATTCAGGGATCGGCGAGCAGTACTTC.

V and J are TRBV15 and TRBJ2-1; 13 nucleotides agree with TRBD2. V lost 5 bases and J lost 6; bases outside the gene matches: 10. CDR1 is LNHNV, CDR2 YYDKDF, per germline (reference sequence). The CDR3 is 17 residues long. CDR3 coding DNA: TGTGCCACCAGCGCTCGTACCGGGACTAGCGGGACCAATGAGCAGTTCTTC. As protein: CATSARTGTSGTNEQFF.

The V and J genes are TRBV18 and TRBJ2-5; D is uncertain. This CDR3 spans 13 amino acids. CDR1 KGHSH and CDR2 LQKENI come from the germline V gene. V dropped 9 bases and J dropped 5 bases, with 16 bases sitting between them. The CDR3 DNA follows: TGTGCCAGTACACCTGGGCAAACGGAGACCCAGTACTTC. This translates into CASTPGQTETQYF. The full variable domain, its missing parts supplied by reference TRBV18 and TRBJ2-5, is NAGVMQNPRHLVRRRGQEARLRCSPMKGHSHVYWYRQLPEEGLKFMVYLQKENIIDESGMPKERFSAEFPKEGPSILRIQQVVRGDSAAYFCASTPGQTETQYFGPGTRLLVL.

The V and J genes are TRBV6-5 and TRBJ1-6, with unresolved D. The length of the CDR3 is 15 residues. Trimming left V 6 bases short and J 10 bases short, with 19 bases between. In germline, CDR1 is MNHEY, CDR2 SVGAGI. The CDR3: CASSRDGDGGSPLHF. For the CDR3, the DNA is TGTGCCAGCAGCCGCGACGGAGACGGTGGGTCACCCCTCCACTTT.

The chain is built from TRBV7-3 and TRBJ2-2; 13 bases fit TRBD2. The germline gives CDR1 SGHTA, CDR2 FQGTGA. Germline trimming cut 5 bases from V and 4 bases from J; bases unmatched to any gene: 10. This CDR3 region has 18 residues. CDR3 loop: CASSLRTSGGAGTGELFF. In DNA, the CDR3 is TGTGCCAGCAGCCTCCGAACTAGCGGGGGGGCGGGCACCGGGGAGCTGTTTTTT. Drawing the rest from reference TRBV7-3 and TRBJ2-2, the complete variable domain is GAGVSQTPSNKVTEKGKYVELRCDPISGHTALYWYRQSLGQGPEFLIYFQGTGAADDSGLPNDRFFAVRPEGSVSTLKIQRTERGDSAVYLCASSLRTSGGAGTGELFFGEGSRLTVL.

The chain combines TRBV10-3 with TRBJ2-1; 7 bases fit TRBD1. CDR3 size: 14 residues. The J segment lost 4 bases and the V segment lost 8 bases, leaving 8 bases of the junction unmatched. The germline V gene has CDR1 ENHRY and CDR2 SYGVKD. CDR3 region: CAISRDSTYNEQFF. The CDR3, as DNA: TGTGCCATCTCCCGGGACAGCACATACAATGAGCAGTTCTTC.

The J gene is TRBJ2-7, the V gene TRBV5-4; tentative D call: TRBD2 (6 bases). Germline V CDR1 and CDR2: SGHNT, YYREEE (reference sequence). The CDR3 is 13 residues long. V gave up 2 bases and J gave up 3 bases, with 9 bases separating them. CDR3 DNA: TGTGCCAGCAGCTTCGGACTACTCTACGAGCAGTACTTC. Translation gives CASSFGLLYEQYF.

The rearrangement joins TRBV2 to TRBJ2-7; 12 positions match TRBD2. V trimming: 5 bases; J trimming: 1 base; junction bases outside the gene matches: 6. CDR1 and CDR2 (germline): SNHLY, FYNNEI. The CDR3 length is 16 residues. The CDR3 spells CASSPRLAGDSYEQYF. As DNA, the CDR3 is TGTGCCAGCAGTCCGAGACTAGCGGGGGATTCCTACGAGCAGTACTTC.

The rearrangement joins TRBV2 to TRBJ2-5; 9 positions match TRBD2. The last part of the DNA fits TRBJ2-7 better; the J call may be wrong. This CDR3 contains 14 residues. The germline CDR1 and CDR2 sequences are SNHLY and FYNNEI. CDR3 amino acids: CASSETSGTYEQYF. CDR3 DNA sequence: TGTGCCAGCAGTGAGACTAGCGGAACCTACGAGCAGTACTTC.

The chain joins TRBV28 to TRBJ2-7; D is possibly TRBD2 (5 bases). Germline V lookup: CDR1 MDHEN, CDR2 SYDVKM. The CDR3 runs 14 residues. Trimming pared 2 bases from V and 4 bases from J, leaving 12 bases between. CDR3: CASSLEDWRYEQYF. The CDR3, as DNA: TGTGCCAGCAGTTTAGAGGACTGGAGATACGAGCAGTACTTC.

V is TRBV19 and J is TRBJ1-2; maybe TRBD1 (5 bases). The V gene's germline CDR1 is LNHDA and CDR2 SQIVND (reference sequence). The CDR3 consists of 12 residues. V gave up 3 bases and J gave up 4 bases, with 6 bases separating them. The CDR3 DNA reads TGTGCCAGTAGTATCCAGGGCTATGGCTACACCTTC. It yields the protein CASSIQGYGYTF.

The V call is TRBV20-1, the J call TRBJ1-2, with a possible D match to TRBD1 (6 bases). CDR1 is DFQATT and CDR2 is SNEGSKA in the germline V gene (reference sequence). The CDR3 loop spans 10 amino acids. The CDR3 loop is CSLQGDGYTF. The DNA for the CDR3 is TGCAGCCTACAGGGAGATGGCTACACCTTC.